This is a list of T cell receptor beta chains from one sample in a study of T cells in localized non-small cell lung cancer. The data were produced by immunoSEQ multiplex PCR, yet TCRdb's version contains in-frame clones alone and is incomplete. This table holds tens of thousands of clones, 84% found once. The sequences come from peripheral blood, collected before any cancer treatment. All receptors come from a female donor of 60 years or more with stage I lung adenocarcinoma. Both conserved end residues are part of each CDR3. The D gene is left open where the match is weak. The size field is filled for only some rows; it gives once, few, many or a size class.

j_gene: TRBJ1-1; v_gene: TRBV9; len: 13; abundance: .; d_gene: .; CDR3aa: CASSGLMNTEAFF; CDR3nt: TGTGCCAGCAGCGGCCTTATGAACACTGAAGCTTTCTTT
j_gene: TRBJ2-1; v_gene: TRBV5-1; len: 18; abundance: .; d_gene: .; CDR3aa: CASSLDGRGRISYNEQFF; CDR3nt: TGCGCCAGCAGCTTGGATGGGAGGGGGCGAATCTCCTACAATGAGCAGTTCTTC
j_gene: TRBJ2-3; v_gene: TRBV11-3; len: 16; abundance: .; d_gene: TRBD2; CDR3aa: CASSFIAGGRTDTQYF; CDR3nt: TGTGCCAGCAGCTTCATAGCGGGAGGGCGAACAGATACGCAGTATTTT
j_gene: TRBJ1-2; v_gene: TRBV2; len: 11; abundance: .; d_gene: .; CDR3aa: CASTADYGYTF; CDR3nt: TGTGCCAGCACGGCAGACTATGGCTACACCTTC
j_gene: TRBJ2-7; v_gene: TRBV7-9; len: 15; abundance: .; d_gene: .; CDR3aa: CASSLAELEAYEQYF; CDR3nt: TGTGCCAGCAGCTTAGCGGAATTAGAGGCCTACGAGCAGTACTTC
j_gene: TRBJ2-1; v_gene: TRBV19; len: 15; abundance: .; d_gene: .; CDR3aa: CASSIPGGPYNEQFF; CDR3nt: TGTGCCAGTAGTATCCCCGGGGGACCCTACAATGAGCAGTTCTTC
j_gene: TRBJ2-3; v_gene: TRBV5-4; len: 16; abundance: .; d_gene: TRBD1; CDR3aa: CASSFPTGGLTDTQYF; CDR3nt: TGTGCCAGCAGCTTCCCGACAGGGGGCCTCACAGATACGCAGTATTTT
j_gene: TRBJ2-3; v_gene: TRBV4-1; len: 18; abundance: .; d_gene: .; CDR3aa: CASSQSGGKGGSTDTQYF; CDR3nt: TGCGCCAGCAGCCAATCGGGCGGGAAGGGAGGCAGCACAGATACGCAGTATTTT
j_gene: TRBJ2-5; v_gene: TRBV5-4; len: 13; abundance: once; d_gene: TRBD2; CDR3aa: CASSSTSAETQYF; CDR3nt: TGTGCCAGCAGCTCTACTAGCGCTGAGACCCAGTACTTC
j_gene: TRBJ1-1; v_gene: TRBV6-6; len: 13; abundance: .; d_gene: .; CDR3aa: CASSYGGRTEAFF; CDR3nt: TGTGCCAGCAGTTACGGGGGGCGAACTGAAGCTTTCTTT
j_gene: TRBJ2-3; v_gene: TRBV27; len: 13; abundance: .; d_gene: .; CDR3aa: CASSFLVGDTQYF; CDR3nt: TGTGCCAGCAGTTTCCTGGTTGGAGATACGCAGTATTTT
j_gene: TRBJ1-2; v_gene: TRBV20-1; len: 11; abundance: .; d_gene: .; CDR3aa: CSAVGGYGYTF; CDR3nt: TGCAGTGCCGTGGGGGGCTATGGCTACACCTTC
j_gene: TRBJ1-1; v_gene: TRBV6-6; len: 15; abundance: .; d_gene: .; CDR3aa: CASSSGGGGSTEAFF; CDR3nt: TGTGCCAGCAGTTCTGGGGGGGGTGGAAGCACTGAAGCTTTCTTT
j_gene: TRBJ2-1; v_gene: TRBV11-2; len: 14; abundance: .; d_gene: TRBD2; CDR3aa: CASHSALAGYEQFF; CDR3nt: TGTGCCAGCCACTCAGCGCTAGCGGGGTATGAGCAGTTCTTC
j_gene: TRBJ1-4; v_gene: TRBV7-2; len: 15; abundance: .; d_gene: .; CDR3aa: CASSSQGRTNEKLFF; CDR3nt: TGTGCCAGCAGCTCGCAGGGACGGACTAATGAAAAACTGTTTTTT
j_gene: TRBJ1-2; v_gene: TRBV19; len: 14; abundance: .; d_gene: TRBD1; CDR3aa: CASSMTGPRYGYTF; CDR3nt: TGTGCCAGTAGTATGACAGGGCCTAGGTATGGCTACACCTTC
j_gene: TRBJ2-7; v_gene: TRBV18; len: 15; abundance: .; d_gene: TRBD1; CDR3aa: CASSLGTGGAYEQYF; CDR3nt: TGTGCCAGCTCACTAGGGACAGGGGGCGCCTACGAGCAGTACTTC
j_gene: TRBJ1-3; v_gene: TRBV5-4; len: 16; abundance: .; d_gene: TRBD1; CDR3aa: CASSLGTGRSGNTIYF; CDR3nt: TGTGCCAGCAGCTTGGGGACAGGGCGGTCGGGAAACACCATATATTTT
j_gene: TRBJ2-3; v_gene: TRBV7-3; len: 17; abundance: .; d_gene: TRBD1; CDR3aa: CASSRPGTGGRFDTQYF; CDR3nt: TGTGCCAGCAGCCGTCCCGGGACAGGGGGAAGGTTTGATACGCAGTATTTT
j_gene: TRBJ1-5; v_gene: TRBV11-2; len: 15; abundance: .; d_gene: .; CDR3aa: CASSESGRSNQPQHF; CDR3nt: TGTGCCAGCAGCGAGTCGGGTAGAAGCAATCAGCCCCAGCATTTT
j_gene: TRBJ2-4; v_gene: TRBV30; len: 17; abundance: .; d_gene: .; CDR3aa: CAWSASRTPLIKNIQYF; CDR3nt: TGTGCCTGGAGCGCAAGTCGCACCCCCTTGATCAAAAACATTCAGTACTTC
j_gene: TRBJ1-1; v_gene: TRBV19; len: 15; abundance: .; d_gene: .; CDR3aa: CASSHKVDTGNEAFF; CDR3nt: TGTGCCAGTAGTCATAAGGTGGACACCGGTAATGAAGCTTTCTTT
j_gene: TRBJ2-6; v_gene: TRBV5-6; len: 17; abundance: .; d_gene: .; CDR3aa: CASSLVGRLSGANVLTF; CDR3nt: TGTGCCAGCAGCTTAGTGGGGAGACTCTCTGGGGCCAACGTCCTGACTTTC
j_gene: TRBJ2-3; v_gene: TRBV5-4; len: 16; abundance: .; d_gene: TRBD2; CDR3aa: CASSLPGLAGLDTQYF; CDR3nt: TGTGCCAGCAGCCTACCGGGACTAGCGGGGCTGGATACGCAGTATTTT
j_gene: TRBJ2-3; v_gene: TRBV6-1; len: 16; abundance: .; d_gene: .; CDR3aa: CASSDEGTHSTDTQYF; CDR3nt: TGTGCCAGCAGTGATGAGGGGACTCATAGCACAGATACGCAGTATTTT
j_gene: TRBJ1-3; v_gene: TRBV10-3; len: 13; abundance: .; d_gene: .; CDR3aa: CATTGRERNTIYF; CDR3nt: TGTGCCACCACAGGGAGGGAAAGAAACACCATATATTTT
j_gene: TRBJ2-3; v_gene: TRBV6-5; len: 13; abundance: .; d_gene: .; CDR3aa: CASKRSNTDTQYF; CDR3nt: TGTGCCAGCAAGAGGTCCAACACAGATACGCAGTATTTT
j_gene: TRBJ2-5; v_gene: TRBV19; len: 14; abundance: once; d_gene: TRBD1; CDR3aa: CASSAGQGLETQYF; CDR3nt: TGTGCCAGTAGTGCCGGACAGGGATTAGAGACCCAGTACTTC
j_gene: TRBJ2-5; v_gene: TRBV25-1; len: 15; abundance: .; d_gene: TRBD1; CDR3aa: CASGRDRERQETQYF; CDR3nt: TGTGCCAGCGGAAGAGACAGGGAGAGGCAAGAGACCCAGTACTTC
j_gene: TRBJ2-5; v_gene: TRBV7-7; len: 17; abundance: .; d_gene: TRBD2; CDR3aa: CASSLGTSGGAGETQYF; CDR3nt: TGTGCTAGCAGCCTAGGGACTAGCGGGGGAGCTGGAGAGACCCAGTACTTC
j_gene: TRBJ2-5; v_gene: TRBV7-9; len: 15; abundance: .; d_gene: .; CDR3aa: CASSLMMGRGETQYF; CDR3nt: TGTGCCAGCAGCTTAATGATGGGGCGCGGGGAGACCCAGTACTTC
j_gene: TRBJ2-6; v_gene: TRBV7-9; len: 15; abundance: .; d_gene: .; CDR3aa: CASSSSSSGANVLTF; CDR3nt: TGTGCCAGCAGCTCCAGTAGCTCTGGGGCCAACGTCCTGACTTTC
j_gene: TRBJ1-2; v_gene: TRBV19; len: 14; abundance: .; d_gene: TRBD1; CDR3aa: CASSTSTGGYGYTF; CDR3nt: TGTGCCAGTAGTACTTCGACAGGGGGCTATGGCTACACCTTC
j_gene: TRBJ1-4; v_gene: TRBV6-6; len: 16; abundance: .; d_gene: .; CDR3aa: CASSYSQSGANEKLFF; CDR3nt: TGTGCCAGCAGTTACTCCCAGTCAGGCGCCAATGAAAAACTGTTTTTT
j_gene: TRBJ1-5; v_gene: TRBV21-1; len: 16; abundance: .; d_gene: .; CDR3aa: CASSRLVRLSNQPQHF; CDR3nt: TGTGCCAGCAGCAGGTTGGTCAGACTTAGCAATCAGCCCCAGCATTTT
j_gene: TRBJ1-5; v_gene: TRBV5-1; len: 15; abundance: .; d_gene: .; CDR3aa: CASSLEGNSNQPQHF; CDR3nt: TGCGCCAGCAGCTTGGAAGGGAATAGCAATCAGCCCCAGCATTTT
j_gene: TRBJ2-1; v_gene: TRBV9; len: 12; abundance: .; d_gene: .; CDR3aa: CASSVSSSEQFF; CDR3nt: TGTGCCAGCAGCGTAAGTTCCAGTGAGCAGTTCTTC
j_gene: TRBJ1-1; v_gene: TRBV5-3; len: 14; abundance: .; d_gene: .; CDR3aa: CASSTTVGDTEAFF; CDR3nt: TGTGCCAGCAGCACGACAGTGGGCGACACTGAAGCTTTCTTT
j_gene: TRBJ2-7; v_gene: TRBV2; len: 14; abundance: .; d_gene: .; CDR3aa: CATTPGRGVYEQYF; CDR3nt: TGTGCCACCACCCCCGGCAGGGGGGTCTACGAGCAGTACTTC
j_gene: TRBJ1-2; v_gene: TRBV5-1; len: 14; abundance: .; d_gene: .; CDR3aa: CASSLGLTNYGYTF; CDR3nt: TGCGCCAGCAGCTTAGGACTGACTAACTATGGCTACACCTTC
j_gene: TRBJ1-5; v_gene: TRBV5-4; len: 15; abundance: .; d_gene: .; CDR3aa: CASSLGSGVGQPQHF; CDR3nt: TGTGCCAGCAGCTTGGGTTCCGGGGTGGGTCAGCCCCAGCATTTT
j_gene: TRBJ1-4; v_gene: TRBV4-1; len: 18; abundance: .; d_gene: .; CDR3aa: CASSQVGGIRATNEKLFF; CDR3nt: TGCGCCAGCAGCCAAGTGGGAGGGATTAGGGCAACTAATGAAAAACTGTTTTTT
j_gene: TRBJ2-7; v_gene: TRBV5-6; len: 14; abundance: .; d_gene: TRBD1; CDR3aa: CASSFRTGEYEQYF; CDR3nt: TGTGCCAGCAGCTTCCGGACAGGGGAGTACGAGCAGTACTTC